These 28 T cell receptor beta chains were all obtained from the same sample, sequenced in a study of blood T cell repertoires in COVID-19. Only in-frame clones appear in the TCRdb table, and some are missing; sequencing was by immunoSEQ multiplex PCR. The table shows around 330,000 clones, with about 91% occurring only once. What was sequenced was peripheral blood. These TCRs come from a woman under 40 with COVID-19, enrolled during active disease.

The CDR3 loop reads CASSRSPLDTQYF. The DNA for the CDR3 is TGTGCCAGCAGTCGGTCCCCCCTAGATACGCAGTATTTT. This chain uses TRBV6-5 with TRBJ2-3; D ambiguous. Germline CDR1 is MNHEY and CDR2 is SVGAGI. Trimming left V 5 bases short and J 5 bases short, with 11 bases between. This CDR3 has 13 residues.

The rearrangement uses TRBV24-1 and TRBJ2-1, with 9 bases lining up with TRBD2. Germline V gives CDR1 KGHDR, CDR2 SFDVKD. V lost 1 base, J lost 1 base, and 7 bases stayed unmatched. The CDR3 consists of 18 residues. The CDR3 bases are TGTGCCACCAGTGATTTAGGAGAGAGCGGGGGGTCCTACAATGAGCAGTTCTTC. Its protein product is CATSDLGESGGSYNEQFF.

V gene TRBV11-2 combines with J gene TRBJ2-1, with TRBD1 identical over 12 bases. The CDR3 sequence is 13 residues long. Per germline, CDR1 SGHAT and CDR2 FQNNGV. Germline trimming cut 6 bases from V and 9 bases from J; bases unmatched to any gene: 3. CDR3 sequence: CASRGTGGGEQFF. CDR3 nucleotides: TGTGCCAGCAGGGGGACAGGGGGCGGTGAGCAGTTCTTC.

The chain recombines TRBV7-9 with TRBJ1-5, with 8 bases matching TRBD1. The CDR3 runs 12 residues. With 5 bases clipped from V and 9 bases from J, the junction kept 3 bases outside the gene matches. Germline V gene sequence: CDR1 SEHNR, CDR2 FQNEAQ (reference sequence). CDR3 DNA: TGTGCCAGCAGCGGGGACAGGCCGCCCCAGCATTTT. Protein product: CASSGDRPPQHF.

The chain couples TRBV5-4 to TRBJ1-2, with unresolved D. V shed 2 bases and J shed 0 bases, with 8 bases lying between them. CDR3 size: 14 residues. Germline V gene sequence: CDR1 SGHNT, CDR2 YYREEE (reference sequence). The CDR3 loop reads CASSLDMTNYGYTF. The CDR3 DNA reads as TGTGCCAGCAGCTTAGACATGACTAACTATGGCTACACCTTC.

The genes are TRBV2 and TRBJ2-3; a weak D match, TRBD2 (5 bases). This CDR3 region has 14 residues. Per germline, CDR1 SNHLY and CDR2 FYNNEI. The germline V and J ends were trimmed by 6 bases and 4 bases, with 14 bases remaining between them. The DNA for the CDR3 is TGTGCCAGCAGACTAGGGCCTCGTTCAGATACGCAGTATTTT. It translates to CASRLGPRSDTQYF.

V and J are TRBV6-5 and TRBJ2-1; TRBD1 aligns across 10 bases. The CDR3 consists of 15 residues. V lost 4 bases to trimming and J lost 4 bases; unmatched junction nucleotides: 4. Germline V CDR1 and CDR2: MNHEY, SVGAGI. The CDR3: CASSLDRGSYNEQFF. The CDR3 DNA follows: TGTGCCAGCAGTTTGGACAGGGGGTCTTACAATGAGCAGTTCTTC.

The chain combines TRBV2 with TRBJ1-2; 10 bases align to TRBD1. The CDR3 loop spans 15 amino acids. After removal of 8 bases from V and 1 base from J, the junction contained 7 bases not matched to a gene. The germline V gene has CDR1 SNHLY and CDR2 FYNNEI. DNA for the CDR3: TGTGCCAGCGATCCGACAGGGGGCGGTAACTATGGCTACACCTTC. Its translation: CASDPTGGGNYGYTF.

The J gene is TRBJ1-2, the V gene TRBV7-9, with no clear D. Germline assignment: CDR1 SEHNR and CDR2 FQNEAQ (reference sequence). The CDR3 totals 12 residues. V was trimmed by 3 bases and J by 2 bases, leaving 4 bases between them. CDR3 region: CASSLENYGYTF. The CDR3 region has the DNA TGTGCCAGCAGCTTGGAGAACTATGGCTACACCTTC.

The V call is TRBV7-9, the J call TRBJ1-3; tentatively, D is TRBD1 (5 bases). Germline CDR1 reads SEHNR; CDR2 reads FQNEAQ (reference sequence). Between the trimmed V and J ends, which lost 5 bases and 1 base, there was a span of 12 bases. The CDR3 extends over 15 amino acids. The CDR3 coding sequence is TGTGCCAGCAGCGACAGAGCCTTATCTGGAAACACCATATATTTT. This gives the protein CASSDRALSGNTIYF.

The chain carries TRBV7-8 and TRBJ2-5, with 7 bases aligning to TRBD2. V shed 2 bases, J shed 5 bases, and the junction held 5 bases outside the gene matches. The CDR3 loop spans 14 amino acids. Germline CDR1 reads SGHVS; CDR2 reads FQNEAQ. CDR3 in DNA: TGTGCCAGCAGCTTATGGGGGAGGGGCGAGACCCAGTACTTC. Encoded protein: CASSLWGRGETQYF. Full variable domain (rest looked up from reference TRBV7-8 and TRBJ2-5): GAGVSQSPRYKVAKRGQDVALRCDPISGHVSLFWYQQALGQGPEFLTYFQNEAQLDKSGLPSDRFFAERPEGSVSTLKIQRTQQEDSAVYLCASSLWGRGETQYFGPGTRLLVL.

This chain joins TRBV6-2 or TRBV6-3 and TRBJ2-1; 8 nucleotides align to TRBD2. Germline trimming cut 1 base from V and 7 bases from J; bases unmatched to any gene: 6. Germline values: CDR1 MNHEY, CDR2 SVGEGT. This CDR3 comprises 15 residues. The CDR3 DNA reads TGTGCCAGCAGTTACTTCGGGGGGGCCGGGAATGAGCAGTTCTTC. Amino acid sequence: CASSYFGGAGNEQFF.

The CDR3 nucleotides are TGTGCCAGCAGTTTTCAGGGAACTGAGCAGTTCTTC. Protein: CASSFQGTEQFF. The chain combines TRBV12-3 or TRBV12-4 with TRBJ2-1; D is perhaps TRBD1 (5 bases). The CDR3 totals 12 residues. V lost 3 bases and J 9 bases, leaving 9 bases between the germline ends.

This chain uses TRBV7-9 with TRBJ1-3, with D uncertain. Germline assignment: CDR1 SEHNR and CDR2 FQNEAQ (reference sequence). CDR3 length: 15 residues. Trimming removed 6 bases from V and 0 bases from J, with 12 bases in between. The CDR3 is CASSRPGSSGNTIYF. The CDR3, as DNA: TGTGCCAGCAGTCGTCCCGGGAGCTCTGGAAACACCATATATTTT.

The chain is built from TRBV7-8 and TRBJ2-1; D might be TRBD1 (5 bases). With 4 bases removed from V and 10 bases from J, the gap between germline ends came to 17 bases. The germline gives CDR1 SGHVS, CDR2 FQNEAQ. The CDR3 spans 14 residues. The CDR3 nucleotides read TGTGCCAGCAGCTCGGGTCCAGGGCGACGGGAGCAGTTCTTC. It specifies CASSSGPGRREQFF.

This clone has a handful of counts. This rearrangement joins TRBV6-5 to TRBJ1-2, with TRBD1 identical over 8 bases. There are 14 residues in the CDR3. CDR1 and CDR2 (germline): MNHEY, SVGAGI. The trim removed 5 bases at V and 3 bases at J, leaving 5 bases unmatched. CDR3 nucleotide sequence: TGTGCCAGCAGTCGGACAGGGTCTCACTATGGCTACACCTTC. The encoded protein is CASSRTGSHYGYTF.

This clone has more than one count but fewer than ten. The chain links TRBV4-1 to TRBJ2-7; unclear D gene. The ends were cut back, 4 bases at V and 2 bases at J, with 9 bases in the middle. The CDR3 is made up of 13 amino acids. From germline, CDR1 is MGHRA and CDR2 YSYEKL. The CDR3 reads CASSPHATYEQYF. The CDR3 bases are TGCGCCAGCAGCCCCCACGCTACCTACGAGCAGTACTTC.

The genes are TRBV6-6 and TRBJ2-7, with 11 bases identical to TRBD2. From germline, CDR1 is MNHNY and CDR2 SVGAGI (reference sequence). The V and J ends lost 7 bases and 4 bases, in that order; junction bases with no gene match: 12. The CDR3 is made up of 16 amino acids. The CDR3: CASNYALAGGLYEQYF. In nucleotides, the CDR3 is TGTGCCAGCAACTACGCCCTAGCGGGGGGACTATACGAGCAGTACTTC.

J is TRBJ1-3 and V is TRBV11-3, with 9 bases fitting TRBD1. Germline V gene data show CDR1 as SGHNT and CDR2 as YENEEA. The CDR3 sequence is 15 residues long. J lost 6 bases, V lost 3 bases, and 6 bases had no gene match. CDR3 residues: CASSFGGQGKNTIYF. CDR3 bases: TGTGCCAGCAGCTTCGGCGGACAGGGGAAAAACACCATATATTTT.

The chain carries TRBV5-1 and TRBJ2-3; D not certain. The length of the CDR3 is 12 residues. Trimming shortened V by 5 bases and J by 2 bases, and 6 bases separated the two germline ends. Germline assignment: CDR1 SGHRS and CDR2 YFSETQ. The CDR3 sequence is CASRFYTDTQYF. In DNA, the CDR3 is TGCGCCAGCAGGTTTTACACAGATACGCAGTATTTT.

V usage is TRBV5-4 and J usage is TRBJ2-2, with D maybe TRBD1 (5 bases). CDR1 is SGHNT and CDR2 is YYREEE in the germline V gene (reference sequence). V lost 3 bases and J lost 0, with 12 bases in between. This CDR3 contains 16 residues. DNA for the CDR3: TGTGCCAGCAGCTCTTTGGGGCCCGCGAACACCGGGGAGCTGTTTTTT. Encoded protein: CASSSLGPANTGELFF.

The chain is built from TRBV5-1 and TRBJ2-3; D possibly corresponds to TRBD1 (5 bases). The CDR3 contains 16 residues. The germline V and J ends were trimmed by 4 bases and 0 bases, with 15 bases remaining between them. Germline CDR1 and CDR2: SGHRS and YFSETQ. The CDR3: CASSVPTDTSTDTQYF. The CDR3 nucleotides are TGCGCCAGCAGCGTTCCGACGGACACCAGCACAGATACGCAGTATTTT.

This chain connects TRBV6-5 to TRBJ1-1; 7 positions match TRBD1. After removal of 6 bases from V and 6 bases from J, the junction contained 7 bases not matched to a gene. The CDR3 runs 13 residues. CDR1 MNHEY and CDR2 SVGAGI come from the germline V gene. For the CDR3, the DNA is TGTGCCAGCAGCTTACAGGGGATCCCTGAAGCTTTCTTT. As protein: CASSLQGIPEAFF.

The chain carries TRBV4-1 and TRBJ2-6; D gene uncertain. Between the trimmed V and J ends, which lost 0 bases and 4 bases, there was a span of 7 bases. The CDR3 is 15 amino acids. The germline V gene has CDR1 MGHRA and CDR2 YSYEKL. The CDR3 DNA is TGCGCCAGCAGCCAAGACAGTGCCGGGGCCAACGTCCTGACTTTC. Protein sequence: CASSQDSAGANVLTF.

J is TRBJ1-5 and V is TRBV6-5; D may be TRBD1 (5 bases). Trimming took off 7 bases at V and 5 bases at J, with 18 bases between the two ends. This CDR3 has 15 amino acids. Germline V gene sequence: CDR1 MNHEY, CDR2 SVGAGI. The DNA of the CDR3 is TGTGCCAGCACCCTACGGGGGGAAGGTTATCAGCCCCAGCATTTT. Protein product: CASTLRGEGYQPQHF.

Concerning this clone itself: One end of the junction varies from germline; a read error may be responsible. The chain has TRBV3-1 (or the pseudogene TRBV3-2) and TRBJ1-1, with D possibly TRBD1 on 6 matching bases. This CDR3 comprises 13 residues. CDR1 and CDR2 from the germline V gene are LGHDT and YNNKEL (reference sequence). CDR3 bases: TGTGCCAGCAGCGAAGAAGGGGGAGAGAAAGCTTTCTTT. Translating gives CASSEEGGEKAFF.

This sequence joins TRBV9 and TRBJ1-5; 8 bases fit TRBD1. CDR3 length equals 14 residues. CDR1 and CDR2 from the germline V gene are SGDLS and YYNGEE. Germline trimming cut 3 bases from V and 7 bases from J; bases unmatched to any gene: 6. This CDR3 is CASSAGQGGQPQHF. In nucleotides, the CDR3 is TGTGCCAGCAGCGCAGGACAGGGAGGGCAGCCCCAGCATTTT.

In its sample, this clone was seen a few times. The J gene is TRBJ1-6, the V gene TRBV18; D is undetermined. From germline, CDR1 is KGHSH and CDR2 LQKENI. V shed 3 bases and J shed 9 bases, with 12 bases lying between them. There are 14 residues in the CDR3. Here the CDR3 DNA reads TGTGCCAGCTCACCGCTTGGGGAGAGTTCACCCCTCCACTTT. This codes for CASSPLGESSPLHF.